These T cell receptor beta chains were read from a single sample in a study of blood T cell repertoires in COVID-19. Assay used: immunoSEQ multiplex PCR; TCRdb lists only in-frame clones, some missing. The sample holds 310,000 or so clones, around 87% seen once. Sequencing was done on a sample of peripheral blood. These receptors all come from a woman under 40 who had recovered from COVID-19. The CDR3 runs from the conserved cysteine through the conserved F or W. Fields, in order: D gene, V gene, J gene, clone size, CDR3 DNA, CDR3 protein. D genes are given only for firm matches. Clone size is shown for a subset of rows, as once, few, many or a class of expanded clone.

.,TRBV11-2,TRBJ1-1,few,TGTGCCAGCAGCTTGGCAGGGGTGAACACTGAAGCTTTCTTT,CASSLAGVNTEAFF
TRBD1,TRBV27,TRBJ1-4,few,TGTGCCAGCAGAGTGGCAGGGGGCAGAAATGAAAAACTGTTTTTT,CASRVAGGRNEKLFF
TRBD1,TRBV28,TRBJ2-3,.,TGTGCCACAATGCCGGGGACAGTTGACGCAGATACGCAGTATTTT,CATMPGTVDADTQYF
TRBD2,TRBV11-2,TRBJ2-3,.,TGTGCCAGCAGTGCCCGGGGGCGGACTAGCGGGAGGGCCCCAGATACGCAGTATTTT,CASSARGRTSGRAPDTQYF
TRBD1,TRBV25-1,TRBJ1-6,many,TGTGCCAGCAGTGGGACAGGGGATAATTCACCCCTCCACTTT,CASSGTGDNSPLHF
.,TRBV6-5,TRBJ2-7,once,TGTGCCAGCGTTAACAGGGCCTCCTACGAGCAGTACTTC,CASVNRASYEQYF
.,TRBV5-1,TRBJ1-5,few,TGCGCCAGCAGCTTCGGGGGAGGACAGCCCCAGCATTTT,CASSFGGGQPQHF
.,TRBV6-5,TRBJ1-2,.,TGTGCCAGCGGCAGGGGAAACTATGGCTACACCTTC,CASGRGNYGYTF
TRBD2,TRBV19,TRBJ2-1,.,TGTGCCAGTAGTATTAGCGGGGACTACAATGAGCAGTTCTTC,CASSISGDYNEQFF
.,TRBV5-1,TRBJ2-7,once,TGCGCCAGCAGCTCGCAGAGGTTGGACGAGCAGTACTTC,CASSSQRLDEQYF
.,TRBV2,TRBJ1-5,.,TGTGCCAGCAGCGGGGACACCAATCAGCCCCAGCATTTT,CASSGDTNQPQHF
TRBD1,TRBV27,TRBJ2-7,.,TGTGCCAGCAGTTTGGACAGGGGGTACTTC,CASSLDRGYF
.,TRBV12-5,TRBJ2-5,.,TGTGCTAGTGCTCTCGCCGGGGGGACCCAGTACTTC,CASALAGGTQYF
.,TRBV10-3,TRBJ1-1,.,TGTGCCATCAGTGCCAGGGAGGGGACTGAAGCTTTCTTT,CAISAREGTEAFF
.,TRBV27,TRBJ2-2,.,TGTGCCAGCAGCCCCGTTCGGCACAGCACCGGGGAGCTGTTTTTT,CASSPVRHSTGELFF
TRBD2,TRBV10-2,TRBJ2-5,.,TGCGCCAGCCGGAAAGGGACTAGCGGGGGGGCCGGTCGAGAGACCCAGTACTTC,CASRKGTSGGAGRETQYF
.,TRBV11-2,TRBJ1-1,few,TGTGCCAGCAGCCTTAGGGGCAGGACTGAAGCTTTCTTT,CASSLRGRTEAFF
.,TRBV28,TRBJ1-1,.,TGTGCCAGCAGTTTAATAATAGGCGGGGTAGCTTTCTTT,CASSLIIGGVAFF
TRBD1,TRBV27,TRBJ2-7,.,TGTGCCAGCAGTTTACCTGGGGACAGACCATACTTC,CASSLPGDRPYF
TRBD1,TRBV14,TRBJ1-2,.,TGTGCCAGCAGTCAGAAGATGCAGGGGGCCAGAAACTATGGCTACACCTTC,CASSQKMQGARNYGYTF
TRBD1,TRBV4-1,TRBJ2-7,.,TGCGCCAGCAGCCAAAGGCTACAGGGGATTTCGGTCGACGAGCAGTACTTC,CASSQRLQGISVDEQYF
.,TRBV29-1,TRBJ1-1,once,TGCAGCGTTAAGCAATATACAGGGACGAACACTGAAGCTTTCTTT,CSVKQYTGTNTEAFF